The 4 T cell receptor beta chains below come from one sample, sequenced in a study of CD4 T cell repertoires in COVID-19. Generated by immunoSEQ multiplex PCR, the TCRdb table keeps only in-frame clones and is missing some. The table records fewer than 100,000 clones, 83% of them present only once. This specimen was CD4+ T cells from peripheral blood, taken after recovery from COVID-19. Source of these receptors: a human donor who had COVID-19.

The rearrangement uses TRBV10-2 and TRBJ2-1, with 12 bases that match TRBD2. The V gene's germline CDR1 is WSHSY and CDR2 SAAADI. CDR3 length: 20 amino acids. Trimming cost V 2 bases and J 4 bases; bases outside gene matches: 15. CDR3 DNA: TGCGCCAGCAGTGAGCGGCAAACGCCAGGGACTAGCGGGCTATACAATGAGCAGTTCTTC. It encodes CASSERQTPGTSGLYNEQFF.

The J gene is TRBJ1-6, the V gene TRBV5-4; D might be TRBD1 (5 bases). The germline CDR1 and CDR2 sequences are SGHNT and YYREEE (reference sequence). The length of the CDR3 is 17 residues. The V end lost 5 bases, the J end lost 0 bases, and 15 bases lay between the germline ends. CDR3 nucleotide sequence: TGTGCCAGCAGTCGGACAAGCCGAAGCTCCTATAATTCACCCCTCCACTTT. It yields the protein CASSRTSRSSYNSPLHF.

Only one count was recorded for this clone. The chain employs TRBV9 and TRBJ2-3; tentatively, D is TRBD2 (5 bases). CDR1 is SGDLS and CDR2 is YYNGEE in the germline V gene. The CDR3 is 12 residues long. V gave up 2 bases and J gave up 14 bases, with 15 bases separating them. This CDR3 is CASSVGRRNLYF. Written as DNA, the CDR3 is TGTGCCAGCAGCGTCGGGCGGAGGAATCTGTATTTT.

This clone has only one observation. The rearrangement joins TRBV27 to TRBJ1-1; no clear D gene. From germline, CDR1 is MNHEY and CDR2 SMNVEV (reference sequence). The CDR3 sequence is 12 residues long. The V end lost 5 bases, the J end lost 5 bases, and 9 bases lay between the germline ends. The CDR3: CASSRERTEAFF. The DNA of the CDR3 is TGTGCCAGCAGTAGAGAAAGGACTGAAGCTTTCTTT.